This entry lists 22 T cell receptor beta chains sequenced from one sample in a study of T cells in Graves' hyperthyroidism and ophthalmopathy. TCR beta CDR3 sequences were amplified from RNA transcripts. First-round RT-PCR of the TCR CDR3 relied on the HTBI primer set. One entry per CDR3 protein results from TCRdb running MiXCR on the multiplex PCR reads. The data contain 470,000 or so distinct CDR3 sequences, 20% to 25% of them seen just once; the ten biggest clones take up roughly 29%. The specimen was blood. The receptors originated from a man between 18 and 29 years old with Graves' hyperthyroidism.

This clonotype has a count of ten or more. The chain links TRBV28 to TRBJ2-7, with D perhaps TRBD1 or TRBD2 (5 bases each). This CDR3 spans 14 amino acids. Per the germline V gene, CDR1 is MDHEN and CDR2 is SYDVKM. The V gene lost 7 bases and the J gene lost 4 bases, with 17 bases spanning the gap. The CDR3 is CASTLPGPTYEQYF. CDR3 DNA sequence: TGTGCCAGCACTCTACCGGGACCCACATACGAGCAGTACTTC.

This clonotype showed up many times. The chain uses TRBV12-3 or TRBV12-4 and TRBJ2-2; 7 bases match TRBD1. The ends lost 4 bases at V and 3 bases at J; junction bases unmatched: 5. CDR3 length: 15 amino acids. CDR3 DNA sequence: TGTGCCAGCAGTTACAGGGGCTCTTACACCGGGGAGCTGTTTTTT. Protein product: CASSYRGSYTGELFF.

This clonotype showed up just once. This chain links TRBV6-1 with TRBJ2-7; 9 positions match TRBD1. Germline values: CDR1 MNHNS, CDR2 SASEGT. With V trimmed by 6 bases and J by 5 bases, 8 bases remained unmatched. The CDR3 covers 14 residues. The CDR3 DNA follows: TGTGCCAGCAGGTCTTACAGGGGGCCCGACGAGCAGTACTTC. As protein: CASRSYRGPDEQYF.

This clonotype was observed at least ten times. The rearrangement links TRBV28 to TRBJ2-7; TRBD1 might be the D (6 bases). Germline V lookup: CDR1 MDHEN, CDR2 SYDVKM. The CDR3 loop spans 17 amino acids. Trimming cost V 3 bases and J 2 bases, with 20 bases left between them. The CDR3 loop reads CASSLDPQGRTAYEQYF. The CDR3 coding sequence is TGTGCCAGCAGTTTGGATCCGCAGGGGCGTACCGCCTACGAGCAGTACTTC.

This clonotype was recorded many times. The chain combines TRBV6-5 with TRBJ2-7; a possible D gene is TRBD1 (6 bases). The CDR3 is 13 residues long. V dropped 2 bases and J dropped 3 bases, with 8 bases sitting between them. In germline, CDR1 is MNHEY, CDR2 SVGAGI. The CDR3 is CASSYAGDYEQYF. CDR3 sequence (DNA): TGTGCCAGCAGTTACGCAGGGGACTACGAGCAGTACTTC.

This clonotype was counted many times. This chain connects TRBV19 to TRBJ2-2; no reliable D call. Germline V gene lookup returns CDR1 LNHDA and CDR2 SQIVND (reference sequence). Trimming removed 5 bases at V and 8 bases at J, with 9 bases between. The CDR3 spans 12 residues. DNA of the CDR3: TGTGCCAGTAGTCTCGACCGGGGGGAGCTGTTTTTT. Translation: CASSLDRGELFF.

This clonotype was seen many times. The V call is TRBV6-1, the J call TRBJ2-5, with a possible D match to TRBD1 (5 bases). The CDR3 length is 15 residues. Germline lookup yields CDR1 MNHNS and CDR2 SASEGT. The germline V and J ends were trimmed by 7 bases and 5 bases, with 20 bases remaining between them. DNA for the CDR3: TGTGCCAGCAAATTACGGTCTGACAGCTTTGAGACCCAGTACTTC. Amino acids: CASKLRSDSFETQYF.

This clonotype was found once. The J gene is TRBJ2-5, the V gene TRBV20-1, with D unclear. Looked up from germline, CDR1 is DFQATT and CDR2 is SNEGSKA (reference sequence). This CDR3 region has 11 residues. CDR3 nucleotide sequence: TGCAGCGGCCAAGGGTGGGAGACCCAGTACTTC. It yields the protein CSGQGWETQYF.

In regard to this clonotype: This may stem from a read error, because a much larger clone lies one nucleotide away. The chain joins TRBV30 to TRBJ2-7; TRBD1 or TRBD2 may be the D gene (5 bases each). The germline V gene has CDR1 GTSNPN and CDR2 SVGIG (reference sequence). The length of the CDR3 is 11 residues. This CDR3 reads CARRRDHEQYF. The CDR3 coding sequence is TGTGCCCGGAGAAGGGACCATGAGCAGTACTTC.

This clonotype was observed once. The gene calls are TRBV28 and TRBJ1-5; D is undetermined. The CDR3 contains 16 residues. In germline, CDR1 is MDHEN, CDR2 SYDVKM. Trimming cost V 4 bases and J 6 bases, with 19 bases left between them. The DNA of the CDR3 is TGTGCCAGCAGTTCCCTTGGTCTGAATGGCGGTCAGCCCCAGCATTTT. Translated: CASSSLGLNGGQPQHF.

This clonotype was picked up many times. The V gene is TRBV19, the J gene TRBJ1-1, with D possibly TRBD1 on 6 matching bases. Germline CDR1 reads LNHDA; CDR2 reads SQIVND (reference sequence). The CDR3 has 15 residues. Trimming removed 1 base at V and 3 bases at J, with 12 bases between. CDR3 loop: CASSIGDRWDTEAFF. The CDR3 DNA sequence: TGTGCCAGTAGTATAGGAGACAGGTGGGACACTGAAGCTTTCTTT.

This clonotype was seen ten or more times. The gene calls are TRBV27 and TRBJ2-7; 11 positions agree with TRBD1. The germline V gene has CDR1 MNHEY and CDR2 SMNVEV (reference sequence). The CDR3 sequence is 17 residues long. With V trimmed by 2 bases and J by 2 bases, 8 bases remained unmatched. The CDR3 DNA is TGTGCCAGCAGTTTACTCCTCCCGGGACAGGGGGCCTACGAGCAGTACTTC. Translation: CASSLLLPGQGAYEQYF.

This clonotype was counted many times. V usage is TRBV28 and J usage is TRBJ1-5; tentative D call: TRBD1 (5 bases). From germline, CDR1 is MDHEN and CDR2 SYDVKM. V lost 1 base and J 6 bases, leaving 10 bases between the germline ends. This CDR3 is 14 amino acids long. Here the CDR3 DNA reads TGTGCCAGCAGTTTATTGGGGGTAAGTCAGCCCCAGCATTTT. Its translation: CASSLLGVSQPQHF.

The chain links TRBV24-1 to TRBJ1-5; TRBD1 might be the D (5 bases). The V end lost 7 bases, the J end lost 4 bases, and 10 bases lay between the germline ends. Per germline, CDR1 KGHDR and CDR2 SFDVKD. The CDR3 runs 13 residues. The CDR3 DNA reads TGTGCCACCAGAGGCTGGGGGAATCAGCCCCAGCATTTT. Translating it yields CATRGWGNQPQHF.

In its sample, this clonotype was seen many times. The chain is built from TRBV12-3 or TRBV12-4 and TRBJ1-1; 10 bases align to TRBD1. Germline trimming cut 6 bases from V and 7 bases from J; bases unmatched to any gene: 8. This CDR3 is built from 14 residues. For the CDR3, the DNA is TGTGCCAGCAGGCCTCCGGGACAGGGGATTGAAGCTTTCTTT. This encodes CASRPPGQGIEAFF.

At least ten counts were recorded for this clonotype. This sequence joins TRBV20-1 and TRBJ2-5, with TRBD1 matching 7 bases. This CDR3 comprises 15 residues. V shed 5 bases and J 5 bases; nucleotides not matched to a gene: 14. Germline V gene data show CDR1 as DFQATT and CDR2 as SNEGSKA (reference sequence). The chain's CDR3 is CSAPDRSTAWETQYF. The CDR3 bases are TGCAGTGCTCCGGACAGGTCGACCGCTTGGGAGACCCAGTACTTC.

This clonotype has only a few counts. A read error may explain this, as a much larger clone is one base away. The CDR3 does not close with the conserved phenylalanine or tryptophan, likely indicating a read error. The rearrangement uses TRBV24-1 and TRBJ2-5, with D perhaps matching TRBD1 (6 bases). This CDR3 is built from 15 residues. Germline V gives CDR1 KGHDR, CDR2 SFDVKD. V was clipped by 3 bases and J by 1 base, with 11 bases between them. The DNA of the CDR3 is TGTGCCACCAGTGATGCTAGGACAGTCCAAGAGACCCAGTACCTC. It encodes CATSDARTVQETQYL.

This clonotype was observed at least ten times. The CDR3 reads CASSYEGSRNTEAFF. The CDR3 DNA reads as TGTGCCAGCAGCTACGAAGGGAGTAGGAACACTGAAGCTTTCTTT. V gene TRBV7-9 combines with J gene TRBJ1-1; D ambiguous. The germline V gene has CDR1 SEHNR and CDR2 FQNEAQ (reference sequence). CDR3 length: 15 residues. The ends were cut back, 4 bases at V and 1 base at J, with 13 bases in the middle.

The chain links TRBV12-3 or TRBV12-4 to TRBJ2-6, with D tentatively TRBD1 (5 bases). Trimming removed 2 bases from V and 3 bases from J, with 8 bases in between. The CDR3 is 15 amino acids. CDR3 residues: CASSLSGFGANVLTF. DNA of the CDR3: TGTGCCAGCAGTTTATCAGGGTTTGGGGCCAACGTCCTGACTTTC.

In its sample, this clonotype was seen many times. The V and J genes are TRBV6-5 and TRBJ2-2; 7 bases match TRBD2. V was clipped by 6 bases and J by 3 bases; unmatched bases: 1. Germline V gene data show CDR1 as MNHEY and CDR2 as SVGAGI. The CDR3 is 13 amino acids. The CDR3 nucleotides are TGTGCCAGCAGCGGGGGGTACACCGGGGAGCTGTTTTTT. Translated, it gives CASSGGYTGELFF.

In this sample, this clonotype turned up many times. The rearrangement uses TRBV7-6 and TRBJ2-7, with D uncertain. CDR1 and CDR2 (germline): SGHVS, FNYEAQ. V gave up 0 bases and J gave up 6 bases, with 9 bases separating them. This CDR3 contains 13 residues. The CDR3 region is CASSLAGSLEQYF. CDR3 nucleotides: TGTGCCAGCAGCTTAGCAGGGTCGCTCGAGCAGTACTTC.

This clonotype was counted at least ten times. V and J are TRBV5-1 and TRBJ1-1; no clear D gene. The CDR3 extends over 14 amino acids. The V and J ends lost 0 bases and 6 bases respectively, with 12 bases between them. Germline V gene lookup returns CDR1 SGHRS and CDR2 YFSETQ. The CDR3 DNA sequence: TGCGCCAGCAGCTTGGAAAGGGTCGGCGCTGAAGCTTTCTTT. Its translation is CASSLERVGAEAFF.